This T cell receptor beta chain was retrieved from a study of early T cells in non-severe SARS-CoV-2 infection. The CDR3 has 13 residues. V lost 6 bases to trimming and J lost 2 bases; unmatched junction nucleotides: 1. In germline, CDR1 is SNHLY, CDR2 FYNNEI. MiXCR was run by TCRdb on the 5' RACE reads, yielding one entry per CDR3 protein. Of tens of thousands of distinct CDR3 sequences listed, about 7% are singletons. This clonotype was observed many times. The V gene is TRBV2, the J gene TRBJ2-1, with 7 nucleotides matching TRBD2. The sample consisted of whole blood. The clonotype was recovered from an adult who was a healthcare worker with PCR-confirmed SARS-CoV-2 infection or an uninfected control (not recorded which). The CDR3 is CASRAGAYNEQFF. CDR3 DNA: TGTGCCAGCAGGGCGGGGGCCTACAATGAGCAGTTCTTC.